What follows are 5 T cell receptor beta chains derived from one specimen sequenced in a study of relationships among human T cell subsets. Semiquantitative ARM-PCR amplified T cell receptor alpha and beta CDR3 regions from mRNA. ARM-PCR used tagged nested gene-specific primers, then communal superprimers for exponential amplification. TCRdb re-called the multiplex PCR reads through MiXCR, storing one row per CDR3 protein. The sample lists more than 10,000 distinct CDR3 sequences; roughly two thirds were seen once. After CD25, CD56 and CD294 bead selections, the flow-through was collected as Th1 cells. The sample was CD4+ Th1 cells sorted from blood. These receptor sequences come from a man between 35 and 55 years old in good health.

This clonotype is judged medium-sized (0.01 to 0.1%). The chain joins TRBV7-6 to TRBJ2-5, with no clear D. The germline V and J ends were trimmed by 2 bases and 1 base, with 14 bases remaining between them. CDR1 and CDR2 from the germline V gene are SGHVS and FNYEAQ. This CDR3 has 16 amino acids. The CDR3 bases are TGTGCCAGCAGCTTAACGGGCCCGGGCGGCCAAGAGACCCAGTACTTC. Translating it yields CASSLTGPGGQETQYF.

The V and J genes are TRBV28 and TRBJ2-3; a possible D gene is TRBD2 (6 bases). The V gene's germline CDR1 is MDHEN and CDR2 SYDVKM. V lost 11 bases and J 7 bases, leaving 19 bases between the germline ends. The CDR3 consists of 13 residues. CDR3 residues: CASLATRRNTQYF. DNA of the CDR3: TGTGCCTCACTAGCTACTCGTAGAAATACGCAGTATTTT.

V gene TRBV13 combines with J gene TRBJ1-2; D is undetermined. The germline gives CDR1 PRHDT, CDR2 FYEKMQ (reference sequence). Trimming shortened V by 3 bases and J by 10 bases, and 9 bases separated the two germline ends. This CDR3 has 11 amino acids. CDR3: CASSLNTDYTF. CDR3 coding DNA: TGTGCCAGCAGCTTGAATACGGACTACACCTTC. Full variable domain (outside the CDR3, taken from reference TRBV13 and TRBJ1-2): AAGVIQSPRHLIKEKRETATLKCYPIPRHDTVYWYQQGPGQDPQFLISFYEKMQSDKGSIPDRFSAQQFSDYHSELNMSSLELGDSALYFCASSLNTDYTFGSGTRLTVV.

With regard to this clonotype: Because the CDR3 is missing its conserved closing phenylalanine or tryptophan, this is likely a read error. This chain joins TRBV20-1 and TRBJ2-4, with TRBD1 matching over 8 bases. Germline CDR1 is DFQATT and CDR2 is SNEGSKA (reference sequence). With 5 bases clipped from V and 0 bases from J, the junction kept 3 bases outside the gene matches. CDR3 size: 14 residues. In nucleotides, the CDR3 is TGCAGTGCTTCGGACAGGGCAGCCAAAAACATTCAGTACCTC. Its translation: CSASDRAAKNIQYL.

This clonotype was found a few times. This sequence joins TRBV28 and TRBJ2-1, with TRBD2 matching 10 bases. The CDR3 spans 14 residues. The V and J ends lost 8 bases and 10 bases, in that order; junction bases with no gene match: 11. Looked up from germline, CDR1 is MDHEN and CDR2 is SYDVKM. CDR3 in amino acids: CASYRLAGADEQFF. The CDR3 bases are TGTGCCAGCTATCGTCTAGCGGGAGCCGACGAGCAGTTCTTC.